The text below deals with one T cell receptor beta chain. The target of this receptor is not known. No much larger clonotype is one base removed from it; base qualities were not supplied. The sample's time point label, decoded: baseline before first vaccination. Vaccinee samples were obtained from the UK trials COV001 and COV002, which included a single-blind randomized controlled phase 2/3 trial of AZD1222 (ChAdOx1 nCoV-19) in healthy adults. For TCRbeta chain sequencing, PBMC samples from trial participants were taken at day 0 and at day 28 after the second dose. These data originate in a study of T cell responses to AZD1222 COVID-19 vaccine (dated by TCRdb to about 2021). Regarding the complete study: AZD1222 recipients whose second dose came at about 4 weeks and those whose second dose came at about 12 weeks were combined into one group, since spike-specific TCR depth and breadth did not differ between the two schedules. Enrollment into the trials was organized by age into subgroups of 18-55, 56-69 and 70-plus years, and those subgroups contained approximately 160, 26 and 62 TCR-sequenced participants, respectively. TCR sequencing covered 233 trial participants: 200 to 220 given two doses of AZD1222 and some 25 given two doses of MenACWY control vaccine.

CDR1 and CDR2 (LGHDT, YNNKEL) derive from the germline V gene (reference sequence). From cysteine to phenylalanine, the CDR3 is 16 amino acids long. Only the CDR3 DNA is retained, 48 bases long and in frame from the first base. Trimming accounts for 6 bases at V and 6 bases at J, while the number of junction bases matched to no gene is 13. What the research found in general, with its limitations: Nearly half of unique spike-specific TCRs reportedly recognized epitopes outside regions mutated in the B.1.351 and B.1.1.7 variants. The whole spike protein was spanned by vaccine-associated CD4 TCRs, and dominant responses were seen in regions 160-218 and 743-854. Conclusions about previously exposed vaccinees are limited, since just a handful of AZD1222 recipients were seropositive for SARS-CoV-2 at baseline. Most participants were white British and females outnumbered males, and the authors suggested that clonal diversity may have been underestimated. The 56-69-year group was small, and its depth increase did not reach significance, likely because of low power. After two AZD1222 doses, spike-specific TCR breadth and depth were significantly higher than at day 0 and than in MenACWY recipients. Because no samples from the day 14 peak response were available, repertoires could be characterized only after the peak T cell response.

The CDR3 regions of human TCRbeta chains were subjected to immunosequencing. Regarding the original processing steps: TCRs in the repertoires were compared against a reference library of SARS-CoV-2-specific TCRs that had been generated with the MIRA antigen-specificity platform. Breadth was defined as the fraction of unique TCRs that were SARS-CoV-2-associated. Depth was defined as the fraction of total T cells that were SARS-CoV-2-associated. Using the MIRA data, each spike-specific TCR was assigned both to the spike region to which the TCR was reactive and to a CD4 or CD8 class. Log10-transformed breadth and depth values were compared by one-way ANOVA with Sidak's multiple comparisons tests. The clones in this table, taken by TCRdb from immuneACCESS, are in-frame only. Not every clone is retained; where verified, under half of the shortfall comes from an unresolved V gene, and the cause of the rest is unknown. From that table come the V and J calls and clone size; the DNA was used to work out D and trimming. Present in this sample are about 150,000 clones, about 93% of which were seen just once. Over 1% of the sample belongs to the ten largest clones.

The source of this sequence is an adult in good health. The sequence is built from TRBV3-1 (or the pseudogene TRBV3-2) and TRBJ2-2; TRBD2 lines up with 7 middle nucleotides. The sample was peripheral blood, taken on day 0 of AZD1222 vaccination. The DNA sequence follows: TGTGCCAGCAGACCGACCGGGACTACATCCCCCGGGGAGCTGTTTTTT. Its product reads: CASRPTGTTSPGELFF.